A single sample is the source of the 27 T cell receptor beta chains below, sequenced in a study of blood T cell repertoires in COVID-19. Produced via immunoSEQ multiplex PCR; TCRdb's table is partial and in-frame only. The sample records 15,000 to 20,000 clones, roughly nine tenths being singletons. Material: peripheral blood. The origin of the receptors is a man aged 55 to 69 with active COVID-19.

The rearrangement joins TRBV5-1 to TRBJ2-1, with a weak D call TRBD1 (7 bases). The CDR3 loop spans 12 amino acids. Germline V gene sequence: CDR1 SGHRS, CDR2 YFSETQ. The ends were cut back, 7 bases at V and 9 bases at J, with 14 bases in the middle. CDR3 amino acids: CASSLRGAEQFF. The CDR3 DNA sequence: TGCGCCAGCTCTCTCAGGGGGGCTGAGCAGTTCTTC.

The chain carries TRBV5-1 and TRBJ2-3, with TRBD2 identical over 14 bases. Trimming took 0 bases from V and 2 from J; bases not matched to a gene: 5. Germline V gene sequence: CDR1 SGHRS, CDR2 YFSETQ. The CDR3 has 18 amino acids. The CDR3 DNA follows: TGCGCCAGCAGCTTGGCGACTAGCGGGAGGGCCGCCACAGATACGCAGTATTTT. This translates into CASSLATSGRAATDTQYF. Based on the CDR3 plus reference TRBV5-1 and TRBJ2-3, the full variable domain is KAGVTQTPRYLIKTRGQQVTLSCSPISGHRSVSWYQQTPGQGLQFLFEYFSETQRNKGNFPGRFSGRQFSNSRSEMNVSTLELGDSALYLCASSLATSGRAATDTQYFGPGTRLTVL.

As DNA, the CDR3 is TGTGCCAGCAGAACTTGGTACTCCGGGCGGGAGCGCACGGACGAGCAGTACTTC. It yields the protein CASRTWYSGRERTDEQYF. This chain connects TRBV7-9 to TRBJ2-7; 7 bases map to TRBD2. CDR3 size: 18 residues. Unmatched junction bases numbered 22, after V lost 6 bases and J lost 5 bases. Germline CDR1 is SEHNR and CDR2 is FQNEAQ (reference sequence). The full variable domain, rest sourced from reference TRBV7-9 and TRBJ2-7, is DTGVSQNPRHKITKRGQNVTFRCDPISEHNRLYWYRQTLGQGPEFLTYFQNEAQLEKSRLLSDRFSAERPKGSFSTLEIQRTEQGDSAMYLCASRTWYSGRERTDEQYFGPGTRLTVT.

The J gene is TRBJ2-6, the V gene TRBV14; D is unclear. Trimming shortened V by 5 bases and J by 1 base, and 6 bases separated the two germline ends. There are 14 residues in the CDR3. The germline CDR1 and CDR2 sequences are SGHDN and FVKESK. CDR3 nucleotides: TGTGCCAGCAGCTGGCGGTCTGGGGCCAACGTCCTGACTTTC. Translating it yields CASSWRSGANVLTF.

CDR3 protein: CASSSVVVDTQYF. In nucleotides, the CDR3 is TGTGCCAGCAGCTCGGTGGTAGTGGATACGCAGTATTTT. V is TRBV5-6 and J is TRBJ2-3; D gene uncertain. V was cut by 3 bases and J by 6 bases, with 11 bases left in between. Germline CDR1 SGHDT, CDR2 YYEEEE. The CDR3 consists of 13 residues.

V and J are TRBV6-6 and TRBJ2-3; D call uncertain. The CDR3 contains 16 residues. CDR1 is MNHNY, CDR2 SVGAGI, per germline (reference sequence). Trimming removed 0 bases from V and 1 base from J, with 11 bases in between. Here the CDR3 reads CASSYSSRFRTDTQYF. DNA for the CDR3: TGTGCCAGCAGTTACTCTTCTAGGTTCCGCACAGATACGCAGTATTTT.

This chain uses TRBV11-3 with TRBJ2-5; 15 bases are shared with TRBD2. V dropped 5 bases and J dropped 2; count of bases not matched to a gene: 6. The CDR3 consists of 17 residues. The germline CDR1 and CDR2 sequences are SGHNT and YENEEA. The CDR3 region is CASSPGLAGGRQETQYF. The DNA of the CDR3 is TGTGCCAGCAGCCCGGGACTAGCGGGAGGTCGGCAAGAGACCCAGTACTTC.

This sequence joins TRBV4-2 and TRBJ2-7, with D possibly TRBD2 on 6 matching bases. In germline, CDR1 is LGHNA, CDR2 YNFKEQ. This CDR3 is built from 15 residues. V dropped 6 bases and J dropped 2 bases, with 17 bases sitting between them. CDR3: CASSLNAGPTYEQYF. CDR3 DNA: TGTGCCAGCAGTCTCAACGCGGGACCGACCTACGAGCAGTACTTC.

The chain uses TRBV28 and TRBJ1-4; TRBD1 matches 7 bases. The CDR3 is 13 residues long. After removal of 6 bases from V and 7 bases from J, the junction contained 5 bases not matched to a gene. The germline V gene has CDR1 MDHEN and CDR2 SYDVKM. DNA of the CDR3: TGTGCCAGCAGGGCCCGGACAGGTGAAAAACTGTTTTTT. Amino acids: CASRARTGEKLFF.

The CDR3 spells CASNRDRGVNSPLHF. The CDR3 DNA sequence: TGTGCCAGCAACCGGGACAGGGGCGTCAATTCACCCCTCCACTTT. This chain joins TRBV2 and TRBJ1-6; 10 bases map to TRBD1. Germline-derived CDR1 and CDR2 are SNHLY and FYNNEI. Trimming removed 7 bases from V and 7 bases from J; junction bases left unmatched: 7. This CDR3 is built from 15 residues. Full variable domain (outside the CDR3, taken from reference TRBV2 and TRBJ1-6): EPEVTQTPSHQVTQMGQEVILRCVPISNHLYFYWYRQILGQKVEFLVSFYNNEISEKSEIFDDQFSVERPDGSNFTLKIRSTKLEDSAMYFCASNRDRGVNSPLHFGNGTRLTVT.

The rearrangement uses TRBV7-9 and TRBJ1-2; maybe TRBD1 (5 bases). Germline V lookup: CDR1 SEHNR, CDR2 FQNEAQ (reference sequence). The V gene lost 3 bases and the J gene lost 3 bases, with 17 bases spanning the gap. The CDR3 loop spans 16 amino acids. The CDR3 coding sequence is TGTGCCAGCAGCTTCCTGGCGGAACAGGCTTACTATGGCTACACCTTC. It codes for CASSFLAEQAYYGYTF.

The rearrangement joins TRBV5-4 to TRBJ2-5, with 8 bases that match TRBD1. Germline lookup yields CDR1 SGHNT and CDR2 YYREEE (reference sequence). This CDR3 contains 14 residues. J was trimmed by 4 bases and V by 5 bases; bases with no gene match: 7. CDR3 DNA sequence: TGTGCCAGCAGTTCAGGGACAGGACGAGAGACCCAGTACTTC. It is translated as CASSSGTGRETQYF. Filled out from reference TRBV5-4 and TRBJ2-5, the complete variable domain reads ETGVTQSPTHLIKTRGQQVTLRCSSQSGHNTVSWYQQALGQGPQFIFQYYREEENGRGNFPPRFSGLQFPNYSSELNVNALELDDSALYLCASSSGTGRETQYFGPGTRLLVL.

The rearrangement links TRBV7-8 to TRBJ2-1, with 9 bases aligning to TRBD1. V lost 5 bases and J lost 6; bases outside the gene matches: 11. Germline V gives CDR1 SGHVS, CDR2 FQNEAQ. CDR3 length: 16 amino acids. As DNA, the CDR3 is TGTGCCAGCAGCACCCGGGACAGGGTATCAATCAATGAGCAGTTCTTC. This sequence encodes CASSTRDRVSINEQFF.

V and J are TRBV19 and TRBJ2-3, with a weak D call TRBD2 (6 bases). Germline-derived CDR1 and CDR2 are LNHDA and SQIVND (reference sequence). The CDR3 length is 17 residues. Deletions cut 10 bases from V and 4 bases from J, with 27 bases between. The CDR3 DNA follows: TGTGCCACCGCTTCCTCGGACCCAGGGAGGCTCGCAGATACGCAGTATTTT. It translates to CATASSDPGRLADTQYF.

This chain joins TRBV7-3 and TRBJ1-1; weak D call: TRBD1 (6 bases). The germline V and J ends were trimmed by 5 bases and 0 bases, with 10 bases remaining between them. The CDR3 is made up of 14 amino acids. CDR1 SGHTA and CDR2 FQGTGA come from the germline V gene. Here the CDR3 DNA reads TGTGCCAGCAGCCCGACAGGAATGAACACTGAAGCTTTCTTT. This gives the protein CASSPTGMNTEAFF. The whole variable domain, filled in from reference TRBV7-3 and TRBJ1-1, reads GAGVSQTPSNKVTEKGKYVELRCDPISGHTALYWYRQSLGQGPEFLIYFQGTGAADDSGLPNDRFFAVRPEGSVSTLKIQRTERGDSAVYLCASSPTGMNTEAFFGQGTRLTVV.

V and J are TRBV9 and TRBJ2-1; 13 bases agree with TRBD2. Losses at the gene ends were 4 bases for V and 10 bases for J; bases not matched to a gene: 11. The V gene's germline CDR1 is SGDLS and CDR2 YYNGEE. The CDR3 is 16 residues long. The CDR3 is CASSPGLAGVREEQFF. The CDR3 DNA sequence: TGTGCCAGCAGCCCTGGACTAGCGGGAGTCAGGGAGGAGCAGTTCTTC.

The V gene is TRBV6-5, the J gene TRBJ1-3, with D maybe TRBD1 (5 bases). The V gene lost 6 bases and the J gene lost 0 bases, with 12 bases spanning the gap. CDR1 MNHEY and CDR2 SVGAGI come from the germline V gene. The CDR3 length is 15 residues. CDR3 in DNA: TGTGCCAGCAGCCGGGACTTTTCCTCTGGAAACACCATATATTTT. Residues: CASSRDFSSGNTIYF.

CDR3 coding DNA: TGTGCCAGCTCCCGAGGTGGTGAGACCCAGTACTTC. Its protein is CASSRGGETQYF. The rearrangement joins TRBV18 to TRBJ2-5, with D hard to call. Germline CDR1 KGHSH, CDR2 LQKENI. The CDR3 runs 12 residues. With 6 bases removed from V and 5 bases from J, the gap between germline ends came to 10 bases.

This chain connects TRBV14 to TRBJ1-2, with a weak D call TRBD1 (5 bases). The germline gives CDR1 SGHDN, CDR2 FVKESK. There are 14 residues in the CDR3. Deletions cut 1 base from V and 7 bases from J, with 13 bases between. DNA for the CDR3: TGTGCCAGCAGCCAAGTCGACAGCTGGGGTGGCTACACCTTC. This translates into CASSQVDSWGGYTF.

V usage is TRBV10-3 and J usage is TRBJ1-1; 7 nucleotides match TRBD1. The ends lost 3 bases at V and 5 bases at J; junction bases unmatched: 9. Germline CDR1 and CDR2: ENHRY and SYGVKD. CDR3 size: 15 residues. The DNA of the CDR3 is TGTGCCATCAGTGAACCACCGACAGGGAGGACTGAAGCTTTCTTT. It encodes CAISEPPTGRTEAFF.

The chain employs TRBV19 and TRBJ1-6; TRBD1 matches 8 bases. From germline, CDR1 is LNHDA and CDR2 SQIVND (reference sequence). This CDR3 has 17 residues. With V trimmed by 7 bases and J by 5 bases, 13 bases remained unmatched. CDR3 region: CASTDLGTGINNSPLHF. The CDR3 bases are TGTGCCAGTACGGATTTGGGGACAGGAATTAATAATTCACCCCTCCACTTT. The full variable domain, rest sourced from reference TRBV19 and TRBJ1-6, is DGGITQSPKYLFRKEGQNVTLSCEQNLNHDAMYWYRQDPGQGLRLIYYSQIVNDFQKGDIAEGYSVSREKKESFPLTVTSAQKNPTAFYLCASTDLGTGINNSPLHFGNGTRLTVT.

The V gene is TRBV3-1 (or the pseudogene TRBV3-2), the J gene TRBJ2-3, with a possible D match to TRBD2 (5 bases). V lost 4 bases to trimming and J lost 4 bases, with 12 bases between them. Per germline, CDR1 LGHDT and CDR2 YNNKEL (reference sequence). The CDR3 has 14 amino acids. CDR3 sequence reads: CASSRGLSSDTQYF. The CDR3 DNA reads TGTGCCAGCAGCCGCGGACTGTCTTCAGATACGCAGTATTTT.

The chain employs TRBV5-1 and TRBJ2-5, with a weak D call TRBD2 (6 bases). In germline, CDR1 is SGHRS, CDR2 YFSETQ. Trimming stripped 0 bases from V and 3 bases from J, with 12 bases between. The CDR3 is made up of 15 amino acids. CDR3 bases: TGCGCCAGCAGCTTGGATGGGGGAGGAGAAGAGACCCAGTACTTC. Its protein product is CASSLDGGGEETQYF.

This rearrangement joins TRBV6-2 or TRBV6-3 to TRBJ2-7; a possible D gene is TRBD1 (6 bases). The CDR3 is made up of 15 amino acids. Germline CDR1 is MNHEY and CDR2 is SVGEGT. Trimming removed 4 bases at V and 3 bases at J, with 16 bases between. CDR3 sequence reads: CASSFTGTPNYEQYF. As DNA, the CDR3 is TGTGCCAGCAGTTTCACCGGGACACCTAACTACGAGCAGTACTTC.

The rearrangement joins TRBV7-3 to TRBJ1-1, with 9 positions matching TRBD1. The CDR3 consists of 14 residues. V trimming: 6 bases; J trimming: 1 base; junction bases outside the gene matches: 3. In germline, CDR1 is SGHTA, CDR2 FQGTGA. DNA for the CDR3: TGTGCCAGCAGACTGACAGGGGGGAACACTGAAGCTTTCTTT. Residues: CASRLTGGNTEAFF.

The chain combines TRBV9 with TRBJ2-7, with TRBD1 identical over 7 bases. CDR3 length equals 17 residues. J was trimmed by 4 bases and V by 2 bases; bases with no gene match: 15. The germline gives CDR1 SGDLS, CDR2 YYNGEE. This chain's CDR3 is CASSVVPTGPGGYEQYF. CDR3 nucleotide sequence: TGTGCCAGCAGCGTGGTCCCGACAGGGCCGGGTGGTTACGAGCAGTACTTC.

This CDR3 is CASSTGGRGNEQFF. In DNA form, the CDR3 reads TGTGCCAGCAGTACCGGGGGACGGGGAAATGAGCAGTTCTTC. V is TRBV27 and J is TRBJ2-1, with D possibly being TRBD2 (6 bases). The CDR3 extends over 14 amino acids. Trimming pared 5 bases from V and 7 bases from J, leaving 15 bases between. Germline CDR1 and CDR2: MNHEY and SMNVEV (reference sequence).